This TCR beta chain was obtained from a study of blood T cells in healthy people across ages. The wider study: About one barcoded TCR beta cDNA was captured per two T cells. Study conclusions and caveats: Diversity of TCR beta per million T cells declined in a roughly linear way with age. Estimated diversity, derived from one million T cells, was regarded as an underestimate.

This CDR3 has 14 amino acids. CDR1 and CDR2 from the germline V gene are SEHNR and FQNEAQ (reference sequence). V was clipped by 4 bases and J by 3 bases; unmatched bases: 4. A second PCR of about 7 to 11 cycles used a sample-barcoded 5' primer and a J-beta primer mix. MiXCR was run by TCRdb on the 5' RACE reads, yielding one entry per CDR3 protein. The repertoire holds over 1.5 million distinct CDR3 sequences, roughly 49% seen once, with over 2% in the top ten. This clonotype was seen only a few times. The antigen remains unidentified. Total RNA was isolated from each sample in quantities of at least 5 micrograms.

The sample taken for sequencing was blood. This chain joins TRBV7-9 and TRBJ2-7, with 9 bases that match TRBD1. This clonotype originated in a woman aged 35 to 49 in good health. CDR3 sequence: CASSSSGQGYEQYF. The CDR3 DNA reads TGTGCCAGCAGCTCCTCGGGACAGGGCTACGAGCAGTACTTC.